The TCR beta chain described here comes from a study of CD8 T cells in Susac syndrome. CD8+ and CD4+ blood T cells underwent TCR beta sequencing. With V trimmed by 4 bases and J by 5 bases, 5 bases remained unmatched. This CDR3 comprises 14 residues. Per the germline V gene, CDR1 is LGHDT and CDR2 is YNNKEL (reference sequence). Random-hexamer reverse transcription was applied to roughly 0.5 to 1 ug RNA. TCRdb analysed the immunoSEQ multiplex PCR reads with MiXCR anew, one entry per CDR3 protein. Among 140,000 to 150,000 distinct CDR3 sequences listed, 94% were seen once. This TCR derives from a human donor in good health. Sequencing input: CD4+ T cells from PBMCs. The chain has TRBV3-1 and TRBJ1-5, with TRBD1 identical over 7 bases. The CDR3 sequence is CASSLTGHHQPQHF. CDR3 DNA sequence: TGTGCCAGCAGCCTGACAGGGCACCATCAGCCCCAGCATTTT. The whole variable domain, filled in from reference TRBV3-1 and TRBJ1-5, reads DTAVSQTPKYLVTQMGNDKSIKCEQNLGHDTMYWYKQDSKKFLKIMFSYNNKELIINETVPNRFSPKSPDKAHLNLHINSLELGDSAVYFCASSLTGHHQPQHFGDGTRLSIL.